The text below deals with one T cell receptor (beta chain). Its antigen is undetermined. This sample is part of a study of chemoradiotherapy in HPV16-positive cancers. Sequencing was performed with immunoSEQ multiplex PCR; in TCRdb, only in-frame clones are kept and a portion is missing. The sample consists of around 16,000 clones, just under 80% of them appearing once. Over chemoradiotherapy, repertoires were sampled more than once. The CDR3 totals 16 residues. V trimming: 3 bases; J trimming: 3 bases; junction bases outside the gene matches: 9. Germline CDR1 reads SGHDT; CDR2 reads YYEEEE. The study, taken as a whole, reports: Functional assays defining HPV-specific T cells used only a couple of HPV16-positive patients. During treatment, candidate HPV-specific clones and E7-related motifs expanded in tumor.

The rearrangement links TRBV5-6 to TRBJ2-7, with TRBD1 matching 10 bases. This receptor was taken from a human donor with HPV-associated anogenital cancer. The material was obtained from a patient who underwent chemoradiotherapy. In DNA form, the CDR3 reads TGTGCCAGCAGCTGGGGGGGTGGGACAGGGGTCTACGAGCAGTACTTC. Its protein is CASSWGGGTGVYEQYF.